This record looks at one T cell receptor (beta chain) sequence and its context. The antigen remains unidentified. This record comes from a study of cytomegalovirus exposure and HLA in healthy donors. Study-wide findings and caveats: V- and J-gene trimming in TCR beta was tied to a missense DCLRE1C variant by an analysis performed later.

The study ran its PCR with 60 Vbeta and 13 Jbeta primers. In the original processing: Some 11 million shared chains were among the roughly 80 million unique TCR beta chains that a later analysis counted. TCRdb's table, derived via immunoSEQ multiplex PCR, lists solely in-frame clones and lacks some. The V and J calls and clone size are taken from that table; D and trimming were inferred from the DNA. The table lists 150,000 or so clones, 60% to 85% of them singletons. Material: PBMCs. This TCR was sampled from a man aged 40-49 years in good health and CMV-seropositive.

CDR3 sequence (DNA): TGTGCCAACTCGTTTCGGGTCGGCGGGAGGGAAGAGACCCAGTACTTC. As protein: CANSFRVGGREETQYF. V usage is TRBV27 and J usage is TRBJ2-5; 9 bases are a match to TRBD2. The CDR3 has 16 residues. The germline CDR1 and CDR2 sequences are MNHEY and SMNVEV (reference sequence). Trimming removed 10 bases from V and 3 bases from J; junction bases left unmatched: 15.